Below, 27 T cell receptor beta chains from the same sample are listed, as sequenced in a study of blood T cell repertoires in COVID-19. The data were produced by immunoSEQ multiplex PCR, yet TCRdb's version contains in-frame clones alone and is incomplete. The sample carries 80,000 to 95,000 clones, about nine tenths recorded once. Input material: peripheral blood. These receptors originate from a human donor with active COVID-19. The donor label of this sample is uncertain.

The rearrangement links TRBV27 to TRBJ2-5, with D tentatively TRBD2 (6 bases). Germline V gives CDR1 MNHEY, CDR2 SMNVEV (reference sequence). V lost 3 bases and J lost 1, with 9 bases in between. The CDR3 totals 14 residues. In DNA form, the CDR3 reads TGTGCCAGCAGTTTGGCGGGGCCCCAAGAGACCCAGTACTTC. This translates into CASSLAGPQETQYF.

V gene TRBV9 combines with J gene TRBJ2-3; 8 nucleotides match TRBD1. The CDR3 loop spans 16 amino acids. The ends lost 0 bases at V and 1 base at J; junction bases unmatched: 4. Germline V gives CDR1 SGDLS, CDR2 YYNGEE. This chain's CDR3 is CASSVGQGIGTDTQYF. DNA for the CDR3: TGTGCCAGCAGCGTAGGACAGGGGATCGGCACAGATACGCAGTATTTT. Full variable domain (rest looked up from reference TRBV9 and TRBJ2-3): DSGVTQTPKHLITATGQRVTLRCSPRSGDLSVYWYQQSLDQGLQFLIQYYNGEERAKGNILERFSAQQFPDLHSELNLSSLELGDSALYFCASSVGQGIGTDTQYFGPGTRLTVL.

This clone was counted between two and nine times. CDR3 loop: CASTPTGYSADTQYF. The CDR3 DNA sequence: TGTGCCAGTACCCCTACAGGGTACAGTGCAGATACGCAGTATTTT. This sequence joins TRBV19 and TRBJ2-3; TRBD1 is a possible D gene (6 bases). The V and J ends lost 7 bases and 4 bases respectively, with 18 bases between them. Germline values: CDR1 LNHDA, CDR2 SQIVND (reference sequence). The CDR3 runs to 15 residues.

This clone was detected only a few times. This chain joins TRBV7-2 and TRBJ1-2, with D unclear. Trimming cost V 2 bases and J 4 bases, with 14 bases left between them. This CDR3 is built from 15 residues. The germline V gene has CDR1 SGHTA and CDR2 FQGNSA. The CDR3 coding sequence is TGTGCCAGCAGCTTAACCCAGGCAGCCGGCTATGGCTACACCTTC. Its protein product is CASSLTQAAGYGYTF.

The rearrangement uses TRBV7-2 and TRBJ2-3; 11 bases match TRBD2. This CDR3 spans 18 amino acids. After removal of 2 bases from V and 1 base from J, the junction contained 8 bases not matched to a gene. CDR1 is SGHTA and CDR2 is FQGNSA in the germline V gene. CDR3 amino acids: CASSLWFSGGAGTDTQYF. CDR3 in DNA: TGTGCCAGCAGCTTATGGTTTAGCGGGGGGGCCGGCACAGATACGCAGTATTTT.

The chain employs TRBV4-3 and TRBJ1-2; D call uncertain. Trimming shortened V by 0 bases and J by 5 bases, and 10 bases separated the two germline ends. Germline loops: CDR1 LGHNA, CDR2 YSLEER. CDR3 size: 14 residues. CDR3 in DNA: TGCGCCAGCAGCCAAGACGGGGAGCAATATGGCTACACCTTC. Encoded protein: CASSQDGEQYGYTF.

As DNA, the CDR3 is TGTGCCAGCAGTTCCTTTGCTGAAGCTTTCTTT. Encoded protein: CASSSFAEAFF. The V call is TRBV25-1, the J call TRBJ1-1; the D is unclear. The CDR3 spans 11 residues. Trimming removed 5 bases at V and 6 bases at J, with 7 bases between. CDR1 MGHDK and CDR2 SYGVNS come from the germline V gene.

This rearrangement joins TRBV9 to TRBJ2-3, with 7 bases fitting TRBD2. CDR1 is SGDLS and CDR2 is YYNGEE in the germline V gene. The junction had 16 bases not matched to a gene; V was cut back by 3 bases and J by 6 bases. The CDR3 has 17 residues. CDR3 sequence reads: CASSAIPTAGVRDTQYF. In DNA, the CDR3 is TGTGCCAGCAGCGCGATCCCGACGGCGGGGGTGAGGGATACGCAGTATTTT.

The gene calls are TRBV11-2 and TRBJ2-3; D not certain. The germline V gene has CDR1 SGHAT and CDR2 FQNNGV. V lost 8 bases, J lost 0 bases, and 12 bases lay in between. The CDR3 is made up of 14 amino acids. The CDR3 reads CASLNPASTDTQYF. CDR3 nucleotide sequence: TGTGCCAGCCTAAATCCCGCTAGCACAGATACGCAGTATTTT. The full variable domain, its missing parts supplied by reference TRBV11-2 and TRBJ2-3, is EAGVAQSPRYKIIEKRQSVAFWCNPISGHATLYWYQQILGQGPKLLIQFQNNGVVDDSQLPKDRFSAERLKGVDSTLKIQPAKLEDSAVYLCASLNPASTDTQYFGPGTRLTVL.

The J gene is TRBJ2-3, the V gene TRBV6-5, with D perhaps matching TRBD1 (6 bases). CDR1 is MNHEY, CDR2 SVGAGI, per germline. Trimming stripped 5 bases from V and 2 bases from J, with 14 bases between. The CDR3 contains 15 residues. The CDR3 sequence is CASSLRDTVTDTQYF. In DNA form, the CDR3 reads TGTGCCAGCAGTCTCCGGGACACAGTCACAGATACGCAGTATTTT.

This clone is a singleton in its sample. The chain couples TRBV7-3 to TRBJ2-2; no firm D call. Trimming cost V 1 base and J 2 bases, with 5 bases left between them. Per the germline V gene, CDR1 is SGHTA and CDR2 is FQGTGA. CDR3 length equals 14 residues. CDR3 sequence (DNA): TGTGCCAGCAGCTTAAGGGCCAACACCGGGGAGCTGTTTTTT. It encodes CASSLRANTGELFF.

The CDR3 is CASRPSVEADPGGRALSNQPQHF. The CDR3 region has the DNA TGCGCCAGCAGGCCCTCTGTCGAGGCGGACCCAGGGGGCAGGGCTTTAAGCAATCAGCCCCAGCATTTT. The chain couples TRBV10-2 to TRBJ1-5, with 8 bases fitting TRBD1. In germline, CDR1 is WSHSY, CDR2 SAAADI. The CDR3 sequence is 23 residues long. With 6 bases clipped from V and 1 base from J, the junction kept 29 bases outside the gene matches.

The chain recombines TRBV3-1 (or the pseudogene TRBV3-2) with TRBJ2-3; 14 nucleotides match TRBD2. The CDR3 is 18 amino acids. Germline CDR1 is LGHDT and CDR2 is YNNKEL (reference sequence). J lost 1 base, V lost 4 bases, and 7 bases had no gene match. The CDR3 coding sequence is TGTGCCAGCAGCCTTGGGACTAGCGGGGGCCCAGGCACAGATACGCAGTATTTT. This sequence encodes CASSLGTSGGPGTDTQYF.

This chain connects TRBV3-1 (or the pseudogene TRBV3-2) to TRBJ2-7, with 10 bases matching TRBD1. The CDR3 length is 15 residues. The germline V gene encodes CDR1 LGHDT and CDR2 YNNKEL (reference sequence). V lost 0 bases to trimming and J lost 6 bases; unmatched junction nucleotides: 5. The CDR3 DNA reads as TGTGCCAGCAGCCAAGACGGACAGGGGGAGACCGAGCAGTACTTC. Its translation: CASSQDGQGETEQYF.

V and J are TRBV7-6 and TRBJ2-3; 7 bases line up with TRBD2. The CDR3 runs to 13 residues. Germline CDR1 reads SGHVS; CDR2 reads FNYEAQ. V lost 4 bases to trimming and J lost 4 bases; unmatched junction nucleotides: 2. The CDR3 reads CASSWGGADTQYF. For the CDR3, the DNA is TGTGCCAGCAGCTGGGGGGGGGCAGATACGCAGTATTTT.

J is TRBJ2-3 and V is TRBV7-9, with D uncertain. CDR3 length: 11 amino acids. The germline CDR1 and CDR2 sequences are SEHNR and FQNEAQ (reference sequence). V lost 5 bases to trimming and J lost 6 bases, with 6 bases between them. CDR3 sequence reads: CASSPQDTQYF. The CDR3 region has the DNA TGTGCCAGCAGCCCGCAGGATACGCAGTATTTT.

The CDR3 bases are TGTGCCGCCGACAGGGGGCGCGCCCCAGATACGCAGTATTTT. Translated: CAADRGRAPDTQYF. The chain combines TRBV24-1 with TRBJ2-3; 10 bases agree with TRBD1. Germline V gene sequence: CDR1 KGHDR, CDR2 SFDVKD. The V gene end was trimmed by 12 bases and the J gene end by 4 bases; junction bases not matched to a gene: 9. The CDR3 length is 14 residues.

The chain carries TRBV29-1 and TRBJ2-7; TRBD1 matches at 9 bases. The germline CDR1 and CDR2 sequences are SQVTM and ANQGSEA. The CDR3 contains 14 residues. J was trimmed by 0 bases and V by 5 bases; bases with no gene match: 5. In DNA form, the CDR3 reads TGCAGCGTTTCCGGACAGGGGACCTCCTACGAGCAGTACTTC. Its protein is CSVSGQGTSYEQYF.

The chain joins TRBV27 to TRBJ2-1; 7 nucleotides agree with TRBD2. Trimming took 5 bases from V and 10 from J; bases not matched to a gene: 14. CDR3 length: 15 amino acids. The germline V gene encodes CDR1 MNHEY and CDR2 SMNVEV (reference sequence). The DNA for the CDR3 is TGTGCCAGCAGTCCGGGGACTATGCCGTTGCTCGAGCAGTTCTTC. The encoded protein is CASSPGTMPLLEQFF.

The chain has TRBV2 and TRBJ2-3; 8 bases map to TRBD2. Per germline, CDR1 SNHLY and CDR2 FYNNEI. This CDR3 has 14 amino acids. The trim removed 2 bases at V and 4 bases at J, leaving 2 bases unmatched. CDR3 protein: CASSEWRGADTQYF. CDR3 bases: TGTGCCAGCAGTGAATGGCGGGGGGCAGATACGCAGTATTTT.

The rearrangement uses TRBV28 and TRBJ1-1; D is possibly TRBD1 (5 bases). Trimming removed 5 bases from V and 10 bases from J, with 17 bases in between. CDR1 and CDR2 from the germline V gene are MDHEN and SYDVKM. This CDR3 has 13 amino acids. CDR3 in amino acids: CASSLGGRRAAFF. Written as DNA, the CDR3 is TGTGCCAGCAGTCTGGGGGGTCGAAGAGCAGCTTTCTTT.

The rearrangement joins TRBV6-1 to TRBJ1-2; TRBD1 might be the D (6 bases). This CDR3 is 16 amino acids long. Trimming shortened V by 0 bases and J by 2 bases, and 13 bases separated the two germline ends. The germline V gene has CDR1 MNHNS and CDR2 SASEGT. As DNA, the CDR3 is TGTGCCAGCAGTGAAGCGCTGGGGGACAAGAACTATGGCTACACCTTC. Its protein is CASSEALGDKNYGYTF.

The gene calls are TRBV6-5 and TRBJ1-2; D ambiguous. The germline V gene encodes CDR1 MNHEY and CDR2 SVGAGI. V lost 4 bases to trimming and J lost 0 bases, with 12 bases between them. The CDR3 extends over 15 amino acids. CDR3 sequence reads: CASSSGRTTNYGYTF. In nucleotides, the CDR3 is TGTGCCAGCAGTTCAGGACGGACTACTAACTATGGCTACACCTTC.

This chain joins TRBV19 and TRBJ1-5; 9 nucleotides match TRBD1. V lost 9 bases and J lost 4; bases outside the gene matches: 7. The CDR3 is 14 amino acids. In germline, CDR1 is LNHDA, CDR2 SQIVND (reference sequence). The CDR3 region has the DNA TGTGCCAGCAGCTCCGGACAGGGGAATCAGCCCCAGCATTTT. Residues: CASSSGQGNQPQHF.

This chain links TRBV10-3 with TRBJ2-3, with D maybe TRBD2 (5 bases). The germline gives CDR1 ENHRY, CDR2 SYGVKD. Trimming took 5 bases from V and 0 from J, leaving 12 bases between them. This CDR3 has 15 residues. CDR3 sequence: CAISPASGSTDTQYF. The CDR3 DNA follows: TGTGCCATCAGTCCCGCCAGCGGTAGCACAGATACGCAGTATTTT.

This clone was counted once. The V call is TRBV19, the J call TRBJ1-1, with a possible D match to TRBD1 (5 bases). The CDR3 loop spans 17 amino acids. Trimming took off 3 bases at V and 0 bases at J, with 17 bases between the two ends. CDR1 and CDR2 (germline): LNHDA, SQIVND (reference sequence). The CDR3 DNA reads as TGTGCCAGTAGTATGGGAGGGGCGGAAGGAATGAACACTGAAGCTTTCTTT. It is translated as CASSMGGAEGMNTEAFF.

The chain has TRBV9 and TRBJ2-1; 8 bases line up with TRBD2. Germline loops: CDR1 SGDLS, CDR2 YYNGEE. The length of the CDR3 is 17 residues. V lost 0 bases and J lost 4; bases outside the gene matches: 9. The CDR3 region is CASSVALGSGTYNEQFF. In DNA form, the CDR3 reads TGTGCCAGCAGCGTAGCTCTTGGTAGCGGGACGTACAATGAGCAGTTCTTC. Combining the CDR3 with reference TRBV9 and TRBJ2-1 gives the whole variable domain DSGVTQTPKHLITATGQRVTLRCSPRSGDLSVYWYQQSLDQGLQFLIQYYNGEERAKGNILERFSAQQFPDLHSELNLSSLELGDSALYFCASSVALGSGTYNEQFFGPGTRLTVL.